One sample yielded the 30 T cell receptor beta chains listed below, sequenced in a study of blood T cell repertoires in COVID-19. Produced via immunoSEQ multiplex PCR; TCRdb's table is partial and in-frame only. This repertoire shows under 350,000 clones, about 93% found once; its top ten account for nearly 7%. Source material: peripheral blood. These receptor sequences come from a woman aged 25-40 years with COVID-19, enrolled during active disease.

The V call is TRBV11-2, the J call TRBJ2-1, with 8 positions matching TRBD1. V shed 4 bases and J 9 bases; nucleotides not matched to a gene: 8. Looked up from germline, CDR1 is SGHAT and CDR2 is FQNNGV. The CDR3 extends over 14 amino acids. For the CDR3, the DNA is TGTGCCAGCAGCTCCTCCCCGACAGGGGTTGAGCAGTTCTTC. It codes for CASSSSPTGVEQFF.

The V call is TRBV6-5, the J call TRBJ2-5; 7 bases align to TRBD1. Germline-derived CDR1 and CDR2 are MNHEY and SVGAGI. Germline trimming cut 4 bases from V and 2 bases from J; bases unmatched to any gene: 1. The CDR3 length is 13 residues. The CDR3 DNA follows: TGTGCCAGCAGTTGGGGACAGCAAGAGACCCAGTACTTC. Translating it yields CASSWGQQETQYF.

V is TRBV28 and J is TRBJ1-1; weak D call: TRBD1 (5 bases). V was shortened by 3 bases and J by 3 bases, with 14 bases between the two germline ends. The CDR3 sequence is 15 residues long. CDR1 and CDR2 (germline): MDHEN, SYDVKM. CDR3 protein: CASSFSGGGDTEAFF. The CDR3 DNA is TGTGCCAGCAGTTTTAGTGGGGGAGGGGACACTGAAGCTTTCTTT. The complete variable domain, with remaining parts taken from reference TRBV28 and TRBJ1-1, reads DVKVTQSSRYLVKRTGEKVFLECVQDMDHENMFWYRQDPGLGLRLIYFSYDVKMKEKGDIPEGYSVSREKKERFSLILESASTNQTSMYLCASSFSGGGDTEAFFGQGTRLTVV.

Regarding this clone: A read error may account for a junction end that differs from germline. The chain has TRBV7-2 and TRBJ2-2; possible D gene TRBD2, 6 bases. This CDR3 spans 14 amino acids. The V gene's germline CDR1 is SGHTA and CDR2 FQGNSA. CDR3 loop: CASSLGLYTGGLFF. Here the CDR3 DNA reads TGTGCCAGCAGCTTAGGTCTCTACACCGGGGGGCTGTTTTTT.

V is TRBV6-2 or TRBV6-3 and J is TRBJ1-5; 9 bases are shared with TRBD1. The CDR3 has 15 amino acids. Trimming cost V 5 bases and J 6 bases; bases outside gene matches: 8. CDR1 and CDR2 from the germline V gene are MNHEY and SVGEGT. Here the CDR3 DNA reads TGTGCCAGCAGTGGACGGACAGGGGAGGGTCAGCCCCAGCATTTT. This encodes CASSGRTGEGQPQHF.

V and J are TRBV29-1 and TRBJ1-2, with 9 bases that match TRBD1. Germline V gene data show CDR1 as SQVTM and CDR2 as ANQGSEA. The CDR3 spans 12 residues. V lost 4 bases to trimming and J lost 7 bases; unmatched junction nucleotides: 4. In DNA form, the CDR3 reads TGCAGCGTTGCTGGACAGGGGTTTGGCTACACCTTC. Protein: CSVAGQGFGYTF.

This clone has at least ten counts. V gene TRBV7-9 combines with J gene TRBJ1-2; 7 nucleotides line up with TRBD1. Germline V lookup: CDR1 SEHNR, CDR2 FQNEAQ (reference sequence). V was clipped by 4 bases and J by 5 bases; unmatched bases: 10. CDR3 length: 15 amino acids. The CDR3 sequence is CASSYGQASPYGYTF. CDR3 coding DNA: TGTGCCAGCAGCTATGGACAGGCATCTCCTTATGGCTACACCTTC.

V and J are TRBV7-9 and TRBJ1-4; a weak D match, TRBD1 (6 bases). CDR1 is SEHNR, CDR2 FQNEAQ, per germline (reference sequence). This CDR3 comprises 13 residues. V lost 7 bases and J 11 bases, leaving 17 bases between the germline ends. The CDR3 reads CASTSRGDRKLFF. Written as DNA, the CDR3 is TGTGCCAGCACCAGCCGAGGCGACAGGAAACTGTTTTTT.

The chain links TRBV19 to TRBJ1-5; TRBD1 is a possible D gene (5 bases). The CDR3 loop spans 14 amino acids. Trimming pared 4 bases from V and 6 bases from J, leaving 13 bases between. Per the germline V gene, CDR1 is LNHDA and CDR2 is SQIVND (reference sequence). The CDR3 region has the DNA TGTGCCAGTAGTACGGGGGTTGTCGGTCAGCCCCAGCATTTT. Its protein is CASSTGVVGQPQHF.

This clone was seen a single time. V usage is TRBV9 and J usage is TRBJ1-2, with D tentatively TRBD1 (6 bases). Germline CDR1 SGDLS, CDR2 YYNGEE. The CDR3 runs 16 residues. V was trimmed by 2 bases and J by 4 bases, leaving 18 bases between them. The CDR3 DNA is TGTGCCAGCAGCGTGGGCCCGGGACAAACACCCTATGGCTACACCTTC. Its protein product is CASSVGPGQTPYGYTF. The variable domain in full, with the rest retrieved from reference TRBV9 and TRBJ1-2, is DSGVTQTPKHLITATGQRVTLRCSPRSGDLSVYWYQQSLDQGLQFLIQYYNGEERAKGNILERFSAQQFPDLHSELNLSSLELGDSALYFCASSVGPGQTPYGYTFGSGTRLTVV.

The V and J genes are TRBV5-1 and TRBJ1-1, with D tentatively TRBD1 (5 bases). The ends were cut back, 3 bases at V and 1 base at J, with 13 bases in the middle. CDR1 is SGHRS, CDR2 YFSETQ, per germline. This CDR3 has 15 residues. The CDR3 bases are TGCGCCAGCAGCTCAGGGACTTATAGGAACACTGAAGCTTTCTTT. It translates to CASSSGTYRNTEAFF.

This chain uses TRBV3-1 (or the pseudogene TRBV3-2) with TRBJ1-2; the D is unclear. The germline V gene has CDR1 LGHDT and CDR2 YNNKEL (reference sequence). Between the trimmed V and J ends, which lost 2 bases and 4 bases, there was a span of 14 bases. There are 15 residues in the CDR3. Here the CDR3 reads CASSQRWTEGYGYTF. CDR3 nucleotide sequence: TGTGCCAGCAGCCAACGTTGGACGGAGGGCTATGGCTACACCTTC.

This rearrangement joins TRBV7-9 to TRBJ1-1; D is perhaps TRBD1 (5 bases). The V gene's germline CDR1 is SEHNR and CDR2 FQNEAQ (reference sequence). CDR3 length equals 14 residues. The V gene lost 3 bases and the J gene lost 7 bases, with 15 bases spanning the gap. The CDR3 region has the DNA TGTGCCAGCAGCTTCGGTACCAGGGATAGTGAAGCTTTCTTT. Encoded protein: CASSFGTRDSEAFF.

The V and J genes are TRBV2 and TRBJ1-4; a weak D match, TRBD1 (6 bases). The CDR3 totals 14 residues. Germline assignment: CDR1 SNHLY and CDR2 FYNNEI. V lost 7 bases and J 5 bases, leaving 14 bases between the germline ends. This chain's CDR3 is CASTGVRGNEKLFF. CDR3 bases: TGTGCCAGCACTGGGGTCAGGGGAAATGAAAAACTGTTTTTT.

The chain recombines TRBV5-1 with TRBJ2-7, with 13 bases that match TRBD2. The V gene end was trimmed by 0 bases and the J gene end by 2 bases; junction bases not matched to a gene: 5. The CDR3 totals 17 residues. Per germline, CDR1 SGHRS and CDR2 YFSETQ. The CDR3 protein is CASSLGTSGSFPYEQYF. The CDR3 bases are TGCGCCAGCAGCTTGGGGACTAGCGGGAGTTTCCCCTACGAGCAGTACTTC.

The J gene is TRBJ1-1, the V gene TRBV19; 7 bases agree with TRBD1. This CDR3 has 16 amino acids. With 7 bases clipped from V and 3 bases from J, the junction kept 14 bases outside the gene matches. CDR1 is LNHDA and CDR2 is SQIVND in the germline V gene (reference sequence). The chain's CDR3 is CASNMGQTAGDTEAFF. CDR3 DNA sequence: TGTGCCAGTAATATGGGACAGACCGCCGGTGACACTGAAGCTTTCTTT.

The V gene is TRBV5-4, the J gene TRBJ1-3, with a weak D call TRBD1 (6 bases). Germline CDR1 and CDR2: SGHNT and YYREEE (reference sequence). V lost 2 bases, J lost 2 bases, and 11 bases lay in between. There are 15 residues in the CDR3. The CDR3 is CASSLGGAAGNTIYF. CDR3 sequence (DNA): TGTGCCAGCAGCTTAGGGGGGGCAGCTGGAAACACCATATATTTT.

The chain employs TRBV11-3 and TRBJ2-3; 12 nucleotides line up with TRBD2. V lost 5 bases, J lost 5 bases, and 2 bases stayed unmatched. The V gene's germline CDR1 is SGHNT and CDR2 YENEEA. The CDR3 has 14 amino acids. CDR3 loop: CASSPTSGRDTQYF. DNA for the CDR3: TGTGCCAGCAGCCCGACTAGCGGGAGAGATACGCAGTATTTT.

V and J are TRBV19 and TRBJ2-5, with 9 bases fitting TRBD1. Germline V gives CDR1 LNHDA, CDR2 SQIVND (reference sequence). This CDR3 is built from 15 residues. V trimming: 6 bases; J trimming: 3 bases; junction bases outside the gene matches: 8. CDR3 sequence (DNA): TGTGCCAGTAGCCGTAGCCGGGACAGGGAAGAGACCCAGTACTTC. Translating it yields CASSRSRDREETQYF.

The V and J genes are TRBV4-1 and TRBJ2-7; 8 nucleotides agree with TRBD2. CDR3 length: 17 residues. J was trimmed by 4 bases and V by 3 bases; bases with no gene match: 14. Germline V lookup: CDR1 MGHRA, CDR2 YSYEKL. The CDR3 DNA is TGCGCCAGCAGCCAGAGCCCTGGGTTAGCGGGGATTTACGAGCAGTACTTC. The encoded protein is CASSQSPGLAGIYEQYF.

DNA of the CDR3: TGCAGCGTTGAAATAAGGGGCGGTATCTATGGCTACACCTTC. This encodes CSVEIRGGIYGYTF. V and J are TRBV29-1 and TRBJ1-2; D is possibly TRBD1 (5 bases). CDR3 length equals 14 residues. Looked up from germline, CDR1 is SQVTM and CDR2 is ANQGSEA. V shed 2 bases and J shed 4 bases, with 14 bases lying between them. Filled out from reference TRBV29-1 and TRBJ1-2, the complete variable domain reads SAVISQKPSRDICQRGTSLTIQCQVDSQVTMMFWYRQQPGQSLTLIATANQGSEATYESGFVIDKFPISRPNLTFSTLTVSNMSPEDSSIYLCSVEIRGGIYGYTFGSGTRLTVV.

The V gene is TRBV19, the J gene TRBJ1-6, with D perhaps TRBD1 (5 bases). Trimming removed 5 bases from V and 8 bases from J, with 16 bases in between. The length of the CDR3 is 15 residues. Germline CDR1 and CDR2: LNHDA and SQIVND (reference sequence). CDR3 nucleotides: TGTGCCAGTAGTTCTCCCGACAGATTATATTCACCCCTCCACTTT. Translating it yields CASSSPDRLYSPLHF.

V is TRBV15 and J is TRBJ1-5; unclear D gene. V gave up 1 base and J gave up 5 bases, with 6 bases separating them. CDR1 and CDR2 from the germline V gene are LNHNV and YYDKDF (reference sequence). The CDR3 extends over 13 amino acids. CDR3 loop: CATSRGGDQPQHF. In nucleotides, the CDR3 is TGTGCCACCAGCAGAGGAGGTGATCAGCCCCAGCATTTT. Full variable domain (rest looked up from reference TRBV15 and TRBJ1-5): DAMVIQNPRYQVTQFGKPVTLSCSQTLNHNVMYWYQQKSSQAPKLLFHYYDKDFNNEADTPDNFQSRRPNTSFCFLDIRSPGLGDTAMYLCATSRGGDQPQHFGDGTRLSIL.

Worth noting for this clone: Distinct nucleotide sequences in the sample also encode this CDR3. The genes are TRBV9 and TRBJ2-7, with D possibly TRBD2 on 5 matching bases. CDR1 SGDLS and CDR2 YYNGEE come from the germline V gene. Trimming shortened V by 2 bases and J by 0 bases, and 9 bases separated the two germline ends. This CDR3 comprises 14 residues. For the CDR3, the DNA is TGTGCCAGCAGCGTCCGGGGTAGCTCCTACGAGCAGTACTTC. As protein: CASSVRGSSYEQYF.

J is TRBJ2-5 and V is TRBV20-1, with a possible D match to TRBD2 (6 bases). Per germline, CDR1 DFQATT and CDR2 SNEGSKA (reference sequence). Trimming removed 3 bases at V and 9 bases at J, with 11 bases between. This CDR3 comprises 11 residues. In DNA, the CDR3 is TGCAGTGCTAGCGGGAGAGCGGCCCAGTACTTC. Protein sequence: CSASGRAAQYF.

The chain recombines TRBV25-1 with TRBJ1-4, with TRBD1 matching over 8 bases. This CDR3 region has 16 residues. The germline V gene has CDR1 MGHDK and CDR2 SYGVNS. Trimming at V came to 6 bases and at J to 6 bases, leaving 12 bases not matched to a gene. Written as DNA, the CDR3 is TGTGCCAGCAGCGATCTACAGGGGGTGGTTTATGAAAAACTGTTTTTT. This codes for CASSDLQGVVYEKLFF.

This chain joins TRBV5-4 and TRBJ2-7; no definite D call. The length of the CDR3 is 15 residues. Germline V gene lookup returns CDR1 SGHNT and CDR2 YYREEE (reference sequence). The V and J ends lost 4 bases and 0 bases respectively, with 14 bases between them. DNA for the CDR3: TGTGCCAGCAGCCCAACCCCGACAAGCTCCTACGAGCAGTACTTC. It codes for CASSPTPTSSYEQYF.

J is TRBJ2-2 and V is TRBV6-4; 11 bases match TRBD2. The CDR3 totals 15 residues. V lost 6 bases to trimming and J lost 11 bases; unmatched junction nucleotides: 11. From germline, CDR1 is MRHNA and CDR2 SNTAGT. The CDR3 is CASSDQTSGKIELFF. The CDR3, as DNA: TGTGCCAGCAGCGATCAGACTAGCGGGAAAATAGAGCTGTTTTTT.

The CDR3 nucleotides are TGTGCCAGCAGTTACATTGCGGGAGGGTATGGCTACACCTTC. This encodes CASSYIAGGYGYTF. The rearrangement uses TRBV6-5 and TRBJ1-2; no clear D gene. With 2 bases removed from V and 5 bases from J, the gap between germline ends came to 12 bases. Germline values: CDR1 MNHEY, CDR2 SVGAGI. The CDR3 covers 14 residues.

This clone was counted a single time. The rearrangement links TRBV10-3 to TRBJ2-3; D remains unclear. V was trimmed by 6 bases and J by 1 base, leaving 11 bases between them. The germline CDR1 and CDR2 sequences are ENHRY and SYGVKD. The CDR3 sequence is 14 residues long. CDR3 coding DNA: TGTGCCATCAGACCCCCCGAGGGCACAGATACGCAGTATTTT. It translates to CAIRPPEGTDTQYF.